The next 26 T cell receptor beta chains were all read from a single sample in a study of human T cells and chemical hapten exposure. Time point denoted: patch test 1, 2 weeks after DPC sensitization. The treatment denotes: therapeutic diphenylcyclopropenone sensitization with weekly scalp DPC. TCRdb processed the RACE reads anew with MiXCR; each CDR3 protein has one entry. Seen here are roughly 180,000 distinct CDR3 sequences, around 20% observed once, and the top ten hold over 6.5%. The source was whole blood, collected in connection with sensitization to the hapten diphenylcyclopropenone (DPC). Receptors originate from a woman in her 50s with alopecia areata. Some clones in this sample may be carry-over from other donors' samples.

V and J are TRBV29-1 and TRBJ2-7, with 9 bases fitting TRBD2. The germline V gene has CDR1 SQVTM and CDR2 ANQGSEA. After removal of 1 base from V and 0 bases from J, the junction contained 1 base not matched to a gene. CDR3 size: 14 residues. CDR3 sequence: CSVEGAGGSYEQYF. CDR3 DNA: TGCAGCGTTGAAGGAGCGGGGGGCTCCTACGAGCAGTACTTC.

The chain couples TRBV6-5 to TRBJ1-2; D may be TRBD1 (5 bases). CDR1 is MNHEY and CDR2 is SVGAGI in the germline V gene. Trimming took 7 bases from V and 11 from J, leaving 17 bases between them. This CDR3 comprises 12 residues. CDR3 sequence (DNA): TGTGCCAGCACGGGGCAGGATAAGGGATACACCTTC. It is translated as CASTGQDKGYTF.

There are a few counts of this clonotype. This chain joins TRBV5-1 and TRBJ1-2, with 8 bases aligning to TRBD1. J gave up 5 bases and V 4 bases, and 10 bases lay outside the gene matches. CDR1 is SGHRS and CDR2 is YFSETQ in the germline V gene. CDR3 length equals 15 residues. CDR3 in amino acids: CASSPQGAVQYGYTF. In DNA form, the CDR3 reads TGCGCCAGCAGCCCCCAGGGGGCCGTGCAGTATGGCTACACCTTC.

The chain has TRBV7-2 and TRBJ2-3; a weak D match, TRBD2 (6 bases). Trimming pared 1 base from V and 4 bases from J, leaving 12 bases between. Looked up from germline, CDR1 is SGHTA and CDR2 is FQGNSA. The CDR3 extends over 15 amino acids. The CDR3 DNA reads as TGTGCCAGCAGCTTAGTGGGAGGAGGAGCAGATACGCAGTATTTT. This codes for CASSLVGGGADTQYF.

The chain couples TRBV29-1 to TRBJ2-1, with 7 bases fitting TRBD2. This CDR3 spans 11 amino acids. After removal of 2 bases from V and 10 bases from J, the junction contained 2 bases not matched to a gene. The germline CDR1 and CDR2 sequences are SQVTM and ANQGSEA. This chain's CDR3 is CSVEKTSEQFF. The CDR3 DNA reads as TGCAGCGTTGAAAAGACTAGCGAGCAGTTCTTC.

This clonotype was observed a few times. The chain carries TRBV20-1 and TRBJ2-1; a weak D match, TRBD2 (5 bases). The CDR3 runs to 15 residues. V lost 4 bases to trimming and J lost 0 bases, with 13 bases between them. Germline V gives CDR1 DFQATT, CDR2 SNEGSKA (reference sequence). This CDR3 is CSANLAHSSYNEQFF. For the CDR3, the DNA is TGCAGTGCTAACTTAGCGCACAGCTCCTACAATGAGCAGTTCTTC.

The chain links TRBV27 to TRBJ2-4, with D possibly being TRBD2 (6 bases). The V end lost 3 bases, the J end lost 9 bases, and 15 bases lay between the germline ends. This CDR3 comprises 14 residues. Per germline, CDR1 MNHEY and CDR2 SMNVEV (reference sequence). The CDR3 nucleotides are TGTGCCAGCAGTTTGTTAGCGGACCGGGGCATTCAGTACTTC. It specifies CASSLLADRGIQYF.

The chain recombines TRBV5-1 with TRBJ2-5; D may match TRBD1 or TRBD2 (5 bases each). Germline CDR1 SGHRS, CDR2 YFSETQ. The CDR3 length is 16 residues. With 0 bases removed from V and 4 bases from J, the gap between germline ends came to 16 bases. CDR3 amino acids: CASSLGGSGPRETQYF. As DNA, the CDR3 is TGCGCCAGCAGCTTGGGGGGGTCTGGTCCACGAGAGACCCAGTACTTC.

V is TRBV21-1 and J is TRBJ2-5; TRBD1, the D gene given by the table, was not confirmed from the DNA. TRBV21-1 is recorded as a pseudogene. The CDR3 has 13 residues. The CDR3 reads CASSSPRGETQYF. DNA for the CDR3: TGTGCCAGCAGCTCCCCCCGCGGAGAGACCCAGTACTTC.

Many counts were recorded for this clonotype. This rearrangement joins TRBV29-1 to TRBJ1-1; D is undetermined. The CDR3 contains 13 residues. Trimming removed 1 base at V and 5 bases at J, with 11 bases between. Per germline, CDR1 SQVTM and CDR2 ANQGSEA. The CDR3 sequence: CSVEGRMRTEAFF. In nucleotides, the CDR3 is TGCAGCGTTGAAGGGCGGATGAGGACTGAAGCTTTCTTT.

This clonotype was detected many times. This sequence joins TRBV3-1 and TRBJ2-7; 10 nucleotides line up with TRBD2. The V and J ends lost 4 bases and 4 bases, in that order; junction bases with no gene match: 16. The CDR3 consists of 18 residues. Germline CDR1 is LGHDT and CDR2 is YNNKEL (reference sequence). CDR3 loop: CASSPDLPLAGAPYEQYF. The CDR3 nucleotides read TGTGCCAGCAGCCCGGACCTACCTCTAGCGGGGGCCCCGTACGAGCAGTACTTC.

This clonotype was detected only a few times. V is TRBV6-5 and J is TRBJ2-2; TRBD2 matches 11 bases. V was clipped by 5 bases and J by 6 bases; unmatched bases: 5. The germline CDR1 and CDR2 sequences are MNHEY and SVGAGI. There are 15 residues in the CDR3. The CDR3 nucleotides are TGTGCCAGCAGTCTAGCGGGAGGCAACGCCGGGGAGCTGTTTTTT. Protein product: CASSLAGGNAGELFF.

This clonotype occurred many times. The V gene is TRBV28, the J gene TRBJ2-7; no clear D. CDR1 and CDR2 (germline): MDHEN, SYDVKM. Trimming cost V 1 base and J 6 bases, with 13 bases left between them. The CDR3 is made up of 14 amino acids. CDR3: CASSLFPGFSEQYF. CDR3 in DNA: TGTGCCAGCAGTTTATTCCCTGGCTTCTCCGAGCAGTACTTC.

In its sample, this clonotype was seen a few times. The J gene is TRBJ2-3, the V gene TRBV12-3 or TRBV12-4, with 10 bases identical to TRBD2. The CDR3 is made up of 17 amino acids. The ends lost 2 bases at V and 1 base at J; junction bases unmatched: 6. This CDR3 reads CASSLWKTSGGTDTQYF. In nucleotides, the CDR3 is TGTGCCAGCAGTTTATGGAAAACTAGCGGGGGCACAGATACGCAGTATTTT.

A few counts support this clonotype. The chain joins TRBV29-1 to TRBJ1-2; D is possibly TRBD1 (6 bases). CDR3 length: 13 amino acids. V was clipped by 7 bases and J by 3 bases, with 15 bases between them. Germline CDR1 SQVTM, CDR2 ANQGSEA. The CDR3: CSAFLQGDYGYTF. In DNA, the CDR3 is TGCAGCGCTTTTTTACAGGGTGACTATGGCTACACCTTC. Based on the CDR3 plus reference TRBV29-1 and TRBJ1-2, the full variable domain is SAVISQKPSRDICQRGTSLTIQCQVDSQVTMMFWYRQQPGQSLTLIATANQGSEATYESGFVIDKFPISRPNLTFSTLTVSNMSPEDSSIYLCSAFLQGDYGYTFGSGTRLTVV.

V gene TRBV28 combines with J gene TRBJ2-7, with 9 positions matching TRBD2. The germline gives CDR1 MDHEN, CDR2 SYDVKM. This CDR3 region has 14 residues. J gave up 5 bases and V 5 bases, and 7 bases lay outside the gene matches. The CDR3 sequence: CASSDPGLANEQYF. The DNA for the CDR3 is TGTGCCAGCAGTGACCCGGGACTAGCCAACGAGCAGTACTTC.

The chain links TRBV10-3 to TRBJ1-4; 7 nucleotides align to TRBD1. Per the germline V gene, CDR1 is ENHRY and CDR2 is SYGVKD. V lost 7 bases and J lost 8; bases outside the gene matches: 10. The CDR3 extends over 14 amino acids. This CDR3 is CAIKPDREGEKLFF. In DNA, the CDR3 is TGTGCCATCAAGCCAGACAGGGAGGGAGAAAAACTGTTTTTT.

This clonotype was counted between two and nine times. The chain is built from TRBV7-2 and TRBJ2-2; 10 nucleotides line up with TRBD2. The V and J ends lost 1 base and 5 bases, in that order; junction bases with no gene match: 4. The CDR3 contains 16 residues. The germline CDR1 and CDR2 sequences are SGHTA and FQGNSA. Written as DNA, the CDR3 is TGTGCCAGCAGCTTAGTTAAACTAGCGGGAACCGGGGAGCTGTTTTTT. It yields the protein CASSLVKLAGTGELFF.

This clonotype was found many times. The rearrangement joins TRBV7-2 to TRBJ2-3, with D possibly matching TRBD2 (6 bases). Trimming cost V 2 bases and J 0 bases, with 9 bases left between them. The germline CDR1 and CDR2 sequences are SGHTA and FQGNSA. The CDR3 length is 15 residues. CDR3 coding DNA: TGTGCCAGCAGCTTATTGACTAGAAGCACAGATACGCAGTATTTT. Translated: CASSLLTRSTDTQYF.

The J gene is TRBJ1-2, the V gene TRBV5-1; D might be TRBD1 (5 bases). Looked up from germline, CDR1 is SGHRS and CDR2 is YFSETQ. Between the trimmed V and J ends, which lost 5 bases and 1 base, there was a span of 21 bases. The CDR3 is 17 amino acids. The DNA of the CDR3 is TGCGCCAGCAGTAAGAGGGTTCTAGGGGACGATAACTATGGCTACACCTTC. Its protein product is CASSKRVLGDDNYGYTF.

The chain is built from TRBV5-1 and TRBJ1-3, with a weak D call TRBD1 (5 bases). CDR1 and CDR2 (germline): SGHRS, YFSETQ. With 4 bases removed from V and 4 bases from J, the gap between germline ends came to 15 bases. The CDR3 is 15 amino acids. CDR3 region: CASSTSPTEGNTIYF. DNA of the CDR3: TGCGCCAGCAGCACATCACCGACAGAGGGAAACACCATATATTTT.

The chain links TRBV30 to TRBJ1-1; D remains unclear. The CDR3 is 11 amino acids. V was pared by 1 base and J by 7 bases, with 7 bases between. Germline V CDR1 and CDR2: GTSNPN, SVGIG (reference sequence). This chain's CDR3 is CAWSGAGEAFF. For the CDR3, the DNA is TGTGCCTGGAGTGGGGCAGGTGAAGCTTTCTTT.

This clonotype has more than one count but fewer than ten. The V and J genes are TRBV20-1 and TRBJ1-6, with TRBD1 matching over 8 bases. The germline V gene has CDR1 DFQATT and CDR2 SNEGSKA (reference sequence). V was pared by 6 bases and J by 2 bases, with 12 bases of the junction left unmatched. The CDR3 covers 17 residues. The CDR3 coding sequence is TGCAGTGCAAGGGACAGGCAGTCTTCAACCTATAATTCACCCCTCCACTTT. Translated, it gives CSARDRQSSTYNSPLHF.

This clonotype was counted a few times. The chain carries TRBV6-1 and TRBJ1-5; TRBD1 matches at 9 bases. V trimming: 5 bases; J trimming: 9 bases; junction bases outside the gene matches: 8. Per the germline V gene, CDR1 is MNHNS and CDR2 is SASEGT. CDR3 length: 14 residues. The CDR3 reads CASSPRTGDPPQHF. DNA for the CDR3: TGTGCCAGCAGTCCCAGGACAGGGGATCCGCCCCAGCATTTT.

This clonotype was recorded at least ten times. The V and J genes are TRBV28 and TRBJ2-5; no firm D call. CDR1 and CDR2 from the germline V gene are MDHEN and SYDVKM. The ends were cut back, 2 bases at V and 9 bases at J, with 16 bases in the middle. CDR3 size: 14 residues. The DNA for the CDR3 is TGTGCCAGCAGTTTAATAATGGCGAGCGCGGCCCAGTACTTC. Its translation: CASSLIMASAAQYF.

This clonotype was picked up a small number of times. V usage is TRBV7-9 and J usage is TRBJ1-2; a possible D gene is TRBD1 (6 bases). CDR1 is SEHNR, CDR2 FQNEAQ, per germline (reference sequence). The V gene lost 5 bases and the J gene lost 8 bases, with 15 bases spanning the gap. The CDR3 runs 13 residues. The DNA for the CDR3 is TGTGCCAGCAGCCCAAGAGGGGGGCACGGCTACACCTTC. It encodes CASSPRGGHGYTF. Combining the CDR3 with reference TRBV7-9 and TRBJ1-2 gives the whole variable domain DTGVSQNPRHKITKRGQNVTFRCDPISEHNRLYWYRQTLGQGPEFLTYFQNEAQLEKSRLLSDRFSAERPKGSFSTLEIQRTEQGDSAMYLCASSPRGGHGYTFGSGTRLTVV.